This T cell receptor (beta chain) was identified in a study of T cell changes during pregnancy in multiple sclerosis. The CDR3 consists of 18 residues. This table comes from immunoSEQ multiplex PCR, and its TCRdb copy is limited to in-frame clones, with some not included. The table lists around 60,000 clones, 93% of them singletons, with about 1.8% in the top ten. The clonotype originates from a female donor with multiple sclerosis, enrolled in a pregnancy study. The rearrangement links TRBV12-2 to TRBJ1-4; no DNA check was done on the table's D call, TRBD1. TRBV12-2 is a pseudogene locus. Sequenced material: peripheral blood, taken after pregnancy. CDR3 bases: TGTGCAAGTCGCCACCCCATCACCGCGACAAGAGCTAATGAAAAACTGTTTTTT. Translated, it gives CASRHPITATRANEKLFF.